Presented here are 15 T cell receptor beta chains from one specimen sequenced in a study of cytomegalovirus exposure and HLA in healthy donors. 60 Vbeta and 13 Jbeta primers were used in PCR. The table came from immunoSEQ multiplex PCR; TCRdb's copy has only in-frame clones and leaves some out. Altogether around 170,000 clones are present, around 80% being singletons, with the ten largest covering 1.4%. Sequencing input: PBMCs. The receptors originated from a man aged 18 to 29 in good health and CMV-seronegative.

The rearrangement uses TRBV30 and TRBJ1-2; D might be TRBD1 (6 bases). The CDR3 is made up of 12 amino acids. Trimming pared 1 base from V and 10 bases from J, leaving 13 bases between. Germline assignment: CDR1 GTSNPN and CDR2 SVGIG (reference sequence). The CDR3 nucleotides read TGTGCCTGGAGTGCGGGACAATCCCCCTACACCTTC. This translates into CAWSAGQSPYTF.

The genes are TRBV4-3 and TRBJ2-2, with a possible D match to TRBD2 (5 bases). CDR3 length: 16 residues. Trimming took off 3 bases at V and 4 bases at J, with 15 bases between the two ends. Germline V gene lookup returns CDR1 LGHNA and CDR2 YSLEER. The CDR3 bases are TGCGCCAGCAGCCATGCTTGGACCGGAGGCACCGGGGAGCTGTTTTTT. It codes for CASSHAWTGGTGELFF.

J is TRBJ1-2 and V is TRBV5-1; possible D gene TRBD1, 6 bases. V was cut by 0 bases and J by 4 bases, with 22 bases left in between. The germline CDR1 and CDR2 sequences are SGHRS and YFSETQ. This CDR3 has 18 residues. CDR3 residues: CASSLGPSSGTPSYGYTF. CDR3 nucleotide sequence: TGCGCCAGCAGCTTGGGCCCCTCCTCGGGGACACCGTCCTATGGCTACACCTTC.

The CDR3 region has the DNA TGTGCCAGCAGCCCTCTGCCCGGACAGGGTACAGATACGCAGTATTTT. It codes for CASSPLPGQGTDTQYF. V is TRBV7-2 and J is TRBJ2-3, with 8 bases lining up with TRBD1. The CDR3 length is 16 residues. The J segment lost 3 bases and the V segment lost 5 bases, leaving 10 bases of the junction unmatched. Per germline, CDR1 SGHTA and CDR2 FQGNSA.

The chain carries TRBV7-9 and TRBJ2-3; the match to TRBD2 covers 8 bases. The CDR3 totals 16 residues. V shed 5 bases and J 0 bases; nucleotides not matched to a gene: 7. Germline values: CDR1 SEHNR, CDR2 FQNEAQ (reference sequence). The CDR3 coding sequence is TGTGCCAGCAGCGCTACACTAGCGGAAAGCACAGATACGCAGTATTTT. It yields the protein CASSATLAESTDTQYF.

The V call is TRBV4-3, the J call TRBJ1-5; 7 bases align to TRBD1. The CDR3 runs 13 residues. Trimming removed 4 bases from V and 6 bases from J; junction bases left unmatched: 3. From germline, CDR1 is LGHNA and CDR2 YSLEER. The CDR3 sequence is CASSPDRVQPQHF. The CDR3 nucleotides read TGCGCCAGCAGCCCCGACAGGGTTCAGCCCCAGCATTTT.

This clone was recorded a few times. V is TRBV6-1 and J is TRBJ1-4, with a tentative D call TRBD1 (6 bases). V was pared by 3 bases and J by 0 bases, with 14 bases between. The germline CDR1 and CDR2 sequences are MNHNS and SASEGT. The length of the CDR3 is 17 residues. CDR3 protein: CASSDAYRAATNEKLFF. The CDR3 nucleotides are TGTGCCAGCAGTGACGCTTACAGGGCCGCAACTAATGAAAAACTGTTTTTT.

This clone has just a few counts. V is TRBV6-5 and J is TRBJ2-4; D is possibly TRBD1 (6 bases). V was pared by 5 bases and J by 9 bases, with 14 bases between. There are 13 residues in the CDR3. CDR1 is MNHEY, CDR2 SVGAGI, per germline. In nucleotides, the CDR3 is TGTGCCAGCAGTCTCCTCCGAGGGGGCATTCAGTACTTC. Translated, it gives CASSLLRGGIQYF.

The rearrangement joins TRBV5-1 to TRBJ2-1; TRBD2 matches at 10 bases. This CDR3 contains 16 residues. Germline V gives CDR1 SGHRS, CDR2 YFSETQ. V shed 5 bases and J 0 bases; nucleotides not matched to a gene: 5. The CDR3 region has the DNA TGCGCCAGCAGTACTAGCGGGACGAGCTCCTACAATGAGCAGTTCTTC. This sequence encodes CASSTSGTSSYNEQFF.

This clone has a single count. The chain uses TRBV2 and TRBJ2-1; TRBD1 matches at 10 bases. Germline assignment: CDR1 SNHLY and CDR2 FYNNEI. J gave up 7 bases and V 8 bases, and 11 bases lay outside the gene matches. The CDR3 is 15 amino acids. CDR3 sequence: CASSGDRGLRNEQFF. CDR3 bases: TGTGCCAGCTCTGGGGACAGGGGCCTTCGTAATGAGCAGTTCTTC.

The chain has TRBV5-1 and TRBJ2-2, with 12 bases aligning to TRBD1. V lost 4 bases and J lost 8; bases outside the gene matches: 9. The length of the CDR3 is 16 residues. Germline V lookup: CDR1 SGHRS, CDR2 YFSETQ. The CDR3 region is CASSLEGTGGAGELFF. In DNA form, the CDR3 reads TGCGCCAGCAGCCTGGAAGGGACAGGGGGCGCGGGGGAGCTGTTTTTT. The full variable domain, with the rest looked up from reference TRBV5-1 and TRBJ2-2, is KAGVTQTPRYLIKTRGQQVTLSCSPISGHRSVSWYQQTPGQGLQFLFEYFSETQRNKGNFPGRFSGRQFSNSRSEMNVSTLELGDSALYLCASSLEGTGGAGELFFGEGSRLTVL.

This clone was seen once. The CDR3 DNA sequence: TGTGCCAGCAGCGCAACGGGGGGAGCCAAAAACATTCAGTACTTC. This encodes CASSATGGAKNIQYF. The chain couples TRBV28 to TRBJ2-4; the match to TRBD2 covers 7 bases. The CDR3 loop spans 15 amino acids. With V trimmed by 6 bases and J by 0 bases, 5 bases remained unmatched. Germline loops: CDR1 MDHEN, CDR2 SYDVKM.

The chain employs TRBV2 and TRBJ1-6, with 9 bases identical to TRBD1. Germline V gene lookup returns CDR1 SNHLY and CDR2 FYNNEI. There are 16 residues in the CDR3. Unmatched junction bases numbered 6, after V lost 4 bases and J lost 5 bases. CDR3 in DNA: TGTGCCAGCAGTGTCGGGACAGGGTATGATAATTCACCCCTCCACTTT. This codes for CASSVGTGYDNSPLHF. The whole variable domain, filled in from reference TRBV2 and TRBJ1-6, reads EPEVTQTPSHQVTQMGQEVILRCVPISNHLYFYWYRQILGQKVEFLVSFYNNEISEKSEIFDDQFSVERPDGSNFTLKIRSTKLEDSAMYFCASSVGTGYDNSPLHFGNGTRLTVT.

The chain couples TRBV4-2 to TRBJ1-1, with 8 bases lining up with TRBD1. The V gene's germline CDR1 is LGHNA and CDR2 YNFKEQ. The CDR3 contains 15 residues. J was trimmed by 1 base and V by 4 bases; bases with no gene match: 5. Here the CDR3 reads CASSLRQGRNTEAFF. The DNA for the CDR3 is TGTGCCAGCAGCCTTAGACAGGGGAGGAACACTGAAGCTTTCTTT.

V is TRBV7-9 and J is TRBJ2-1; tentative D call: TRBD2 (6 bases). V dropped 1 base and J dropped 8 bases, with 9 bases sitting between them. CDR1 is SEHNR and CDR2 is FQNEAQ in the germline V gene (reference sequence). This CDR3 is built from 13 residues. In DNA, the CDR3 is TGTGCCAGCAGCTTAGGGCCGGGGGATGAGCAGTTCTTC. Amino acids: CASSLGPGDEQFF.